The clone carrying this TCR beta chain was counted ten times or more. Its antigen is as yet unknown. Trimming stripped 7 bases from V and 5 bases from J, with 12 bases between. The CDR3 runs 12 residues. CDR1 is SGHRS and CDR2 is YFSETQ in the germline V gene. This sample is part of a study of CD8 T cells in ankylosing spondylitis. The TCR beta libraries were generated through quantitative 5'-RACE incorporating molecular barcodes. A single record per CDR3 protein comes from TCRdb applying MiXCR to the 5' RACE reads. The sample has 250,000 to 350,000 distinct CDR3 sequences, roughly 8% seen once; the top ten hold about 14%. Study-wide results and limits: A motif in TCR beta, a set of 8 or 9 highly homologous variants, appeared characteristic of ankylosing spondylitis blood. Earlier authors reported some of these motif variants in reactive arthritis synovial fluid and blood.

This clonotype was sampled from a male donor with ankylosing spondylitis. V and J are TRBV5-1 and TRBJ2-5; D unclear. The sample comprised blood, either unsorted or a sorted T cell fraction (not recorded which). This CDR3 is CASRTETETQYF. The CDR3 coding sequence is TGCGCCAGCCGGACGGAGACGGAGACCCAGTACTTC.